What follows are 21 T cell receptor beta chains derived from one specimen sequenced in a study of blood T cell repertoires in COVID-19. Profiling relied on immunoSEQ multiplex PCR, and the TCRdb table lists in-frame clones only, not all of them. The sample includes 150,000 to 200,000 clones, approximately 88% seen only once; the top ten take more than 6.5%. The sequenced sample was PBMCs or T cells enriched from blood (not recorded which). The source is a woman in her forties or fifties who had recovered from COVID-19.

The V gene is TRBV20-1, the J gene TRBJ2-3; maybe TRBD2 (6 bases). The V gene lost 3 bases and the J gene lost 10 bases, with 11 bases spanning the gap. Germline V gene lookup returns CDR1 DFQATT and CDR2 SNEGSKA (reference sequence). The CDR3 spans 11 residues. CDR3 sequence reads: CSARGGSPQYF. CDR3 sequence (DNA): TGCAGTGCTAGGGGGGGATCTCCGCAGTATTTT.

The V and J genes are TRBV5-3 and TRBJ2-3, with TRBD1 matching 8 bases. TRBV5-3 counts as an open reading frame of uncertain function. The CDR3 covers 15 residues. J lost 3 bases, V lost 0 bases, and 3 bases had no gene match. The CDR3 spells CARSLAGGKTDTQYF. The DNA for the CDR3 is TGTGCCAGAAGCTTGGCAGGGGGCAAGACAGATACGCAGTATTTT.

Comment on this clone: The sample contains more than one DNA sequence encoding this CDR3. The V gene is TRBV9, the J gene TRBJ2-3; 9 bases align to TRBD1. Germline V gives CDR1 SGDLS, CDR2 YYNGEE. The CDR3 runs 14 residues. After removal of 2 bases from V and 3 bases from J, the junction contained 1 base not matched to a gene. CDR3 nucleotides: TGTGCCAGCAGCGTGGACAGGGGAACAGATACGCAGTATTTT. Its protein product is CASSVDRGTDTQYF.

The rearrangement uses TRBV9 and TRBJ2-5, with TRBD2 matching 14 bases. The germline V gene encodes CDR1 SGDLS and CDR2 YYNGEE. Germline trimming cut 4 bases from V and 2 bases from J; bases unmatched to any gene: 7. The length of the CDR3 is 17 residues. The CDR3 loop reads CASSLGTSGGPQETQYF. The DNA for the CDR3 is TGTGCCAGCAGCCTGGGGACTAGCGGGGGCCCGCAAGAGACCCAGTACTTC.

The chain combines TRBV24-1 with TRBJ2-2; tentative D call: TRBD1 (5 bases). Trimming took 1 base from V and 6 from J, leaving 8 bases between them. CDR3 length equals 14 residues. CDR1 is KGHDR, CDR2 SFDVKD, per germline. The CDR3 is CATSDFQGAGELFF. The CDR3 DNA sequence: TGTGCCACCAGTGATTTTCAGGGTGCCGGGGAGCTGTTTTTT.

This chain connects TRBV7-8 to TRBJ2-5, with 7 nucleotides matching TRBD1. Germline CDR1 reads SGHVS; CDR2 reads FQNEAQ. V lost 1 base and J lost 1; bases outside the gene matches: 9. There are 17 residues in the CDR3. CDR3 in amino acids: CASSLVGTERPQETQYF. CDR3 coding DNA: TGTGCCAGCAGCTTAGTCGGGACAGAACGACCCCAAGAGACCCAGTACTTC.

Only one count was recorded for this clone. The chain carries TRBV9 and TRBJ2-7, with 8 bases lining up with TRBD2. The CDR3 is 15 amino acids. From germline, CDR1 is SGDLS and CDR2 YYNGEE. Trimming removed 0 bases from V and 6 bases from J; junction bases left unmatched: 8. The CDR3, as DNA: TGTGCCAGCAGCGTAGGGGCGGGGGGCCCTCTCGAGCAGTACTTC. Residues: CASSVGAGGPLEQYF.

This chain joins TRBV4-3 and TRBJ2-1, with TRBD2 identical over 7 bases. Germline V CDR1 and CDR2: LGHNA, YSLEER. This CDR3 contains 16 residues. Trimming at V came to 2 bases and at J to 5 bases, leaving 9 bases not matched to a gene. The CDR3 region has the DNA TGCGCCAGCAGCCAACGACGGGACTATACGAACAATGAGCAGTTCTTC. Amino acid sequence: CASSQRRDYTNNEQFF.

The chain combines TRBV18 with TRBJ1-5; TRBD1 agrees at 9 bases. After removal of 5 bases from V and 4 bases from J, the junction contained 3 bases not matched to a gene. The germline gives CDR1 KGHSH, CDR2 LQKENI. The CDR3 contains 14 residues. The CDR3 DNA is TGTGCCAGCTCAACCGGGACAGGGAATCAGCCCCAGCATTTT. The encoded protein is CASSTGTGNQPQHF.

The V call is TRBV15, the J call TRBJ1-1, with a possible D match to TRBD1 (5 bases). CDR3 length equals 12 residues. Trimming pared 3 bases from V and 8 bases from J, leaving 10 bases between. From germline, CDR1 is LNHNV and CDR2 YYDKDF (reference sequence). The CDR3 coding sequence is TGTGCCACCAGCAGCGACAGCCCGGAAGCTTTCTTT. Encoded protein: CATSSDSPEAFF.

With regard to this clone: Other DNA sequences in this sample translate to the same CDR3. This chain uses TRBV3-1 (or the pseudogene TRBV3-2) with TRBJ1-1; D possibly corresponds to TRBD1 (5 bases). The germline V and J ends were trimmed by 8 bases and 6 bases, with 10 bases remaining between them. The germline V gene has CDR1 LGHDT and CDR2 YNNKEL (reference sequence). This CDR3 comprises 11 residues. This CDR3 is CASRGGAEAFF. For the CDR3, the DNA is TGTGCCAGCCGCGGGGGGGCTGAAGCTTTCTTT.

The chain has TRBV19 and TRBJ2-7; 11 bases agree with TRBD1. Germline V gene data show CDR1 as LNHDA and CDR2 as SQIVND (reference sequence). V lost 7 bases to trimming and J lost 2 bases; unmatched junction nucleotides: 7. The CDR3 is made up of 15 amino acids. Here the CDR3 DNA reads TGTGCCAGTATGGGAGCGGGACAGGGGGCCTACGAGCAGTACTTC. It specifies CASMGAGQGAYEQYF.

The sample holds one count of this clone. V usage is TRBV7-9 and J usage is TRBJ2-7; D possibly corresponds to TRBD2 (5 bases). The CDR3 length is 14 residues. Germline V gene lookup returns CDR1 SEHNR and CDR2 FQNEAQ (reference sequence). Trimming pared 5 bases from V and 3 bases from J, leaving 14 bases between. CDR3 coding DNA: TGTGCCAGCAGCCCCGGGATTCCTAACTACGAGCAGTACTTC. Amino acid sequence: CASSPGIPNYEQYF. The variable domain in full, with the rest retrieved from reference TRBV7-9 and TRBJ2-7, is DTGVSQNPRHKITKRGQNVTFRCDPISEHNRLYWYRQTLGQGPEFLTYFQNEAQLEKSRLLSDRFSAERPKGSFSTLEIQRTEQGDSAMYLCASSPGIPNYEQYFGPGTRLTVT.

The rearrangement joins TRBV4-3 to TRBJ2-3; perhaps TRBD1 as D (6 bases). The V end lost 0 bases, the J end lost 7 bases, and 14 bases lay between the germline ends. Germline CDR1 is LGHNA and CDR2 is YSLEER. The CDR3 is 15 residues long. This CDR3 reads CASSQDPGVRNTQYF. CDR3 sequence (DNA): TGCGCCAGCAGCCAAGACCCAGGGGTGCGGAATACGCAGTATTTT.

This clone was recorded once. Written as DNA, the CDR3 is TGTGCCAGCAGCCCAAGTGGGACAGTGAACACCGGGGAGCTGTTTTTT. It yields the protein CASSPSGTVNTGELFF. The chain employs TRBV5-8 and TRBJ2-2, with 7 bases that match TRBD1. The CDR3 spans 16 residues. Germline V CDR1 and CDR2: SGHTS, YDEGEE. Trimming cost V 4 bases and J 1 base; bases outside gene matches: 7.

The rearrangement uses TRBV3-1 (or the pseudogene TRBV3-2) and TRBJ2-2; a weak D match, TRBD1 (5 bases). Germline CDR1 is LGHDT and CDR2 is YNNKEL (reference sequence). With 5 bases removed from V and 7 bases from J, the gap between germline ends came to 14 bases. The CDR3 loop spans 14 amino acids. As DNA, the CDR3 is TGTGCCAGCAGCGAAAAGGGGTCGGGCGGGGAGCTGTTTTTT. Translated, it gives CASSEKGSGGELFF.

The sample holds many counts of this clone. The CDR3 bases are TGTGCCAGCAGTTCAAACACCGGGGAGCTGTTTTTT. This codes for CASSSNTGELFF. This chain connects TRBV6-2 or TRBV6-3 to TRBJ2-2; no clear D gene. The V end lost 4 bases, the J end lost 2 bases, and 2 bases lay between the germline ends. CDR3 length equals 12 residues. In germline, CDR1 is MNHEY, CDR2 SVGEGT.

V usage is TRBV6-2 or TRBV6-3 and J usage is TRBJ2-5, with 7 bases lining up with TRBD2. Germline V CDR1 and CDR2: MNHEY, SVGEGT. This CDR3 region has 13 residues. Trimming cost V 2 bases and J 4 bases; bases outside gene matches: 1. CDR3 coding DNA: TGTGCCAGCAGTTACCCGGGAGGAGAGACCCAGTACTTC. Translation: CASSYPGGETQYF.

This clone was recorded a few times. The CDR3 protein is CASSLLSSPLHF. CDR3 DNA sequence: TGTGCCAGCAGTTTGCTCAGTTCACCCCTCCACTTT. The V gene is TRBV12-3 or TRBV12-4, the J gene TRBJ1-6; D gene uncertain. Between the trimmed V and J ends, which lost 3 bases and 9 bases, there was a span of 6 bases. The CDR3 loop spans 12 amino acids.

The chain is built from TRBV7-2 and TRBJ2-3; D remains unclear. The ends were cut back, 5 bases at V and 0 bases at J, with 9 bases in the middle. Germline V gene sequence: CDR1 SGHTA, CDR2 FQGNSA. The CDR3 sequence is 14 residues long. The CDR3 reads CASSKTPSTDTQYF. The CDR3 coding sequence is TGTGCCAGCAGCAAGACTCCCAGCACAGATACGCAGTATTTT. The full variable domain, in which reference TRBV7-2 and TRBJ2-3 provide the parts outside the CDR3, is GAGVSQSPSNKVTEKGKDVELRCDPISGHTALYWYRQSLGQGLEFLIYFQGNSAPDKSGLPSDRFSAERTGGSVSTLTIQRTQQEDSAVYLCASSKTPSTDTQYFGPGTRLTVL.

The chain uses TRBV24-1 and TRBJ1-2; 8 bases agree with TRBD1. The ends lost 0 bases at V and 8 bases at J; junction bases unmatched: 13. This CDR3 comprises 17 residues. From germline, CDR1 is KGHDR and CDR2 SFDVKD. CDR3 sequence reads: CATSDLGAGGESWGYTF. The CDR3 nucleotides are TGTGCCACCAGTGATTTGGGGGCAGGGGGCGAATCATGGGGCTACACCTTC.